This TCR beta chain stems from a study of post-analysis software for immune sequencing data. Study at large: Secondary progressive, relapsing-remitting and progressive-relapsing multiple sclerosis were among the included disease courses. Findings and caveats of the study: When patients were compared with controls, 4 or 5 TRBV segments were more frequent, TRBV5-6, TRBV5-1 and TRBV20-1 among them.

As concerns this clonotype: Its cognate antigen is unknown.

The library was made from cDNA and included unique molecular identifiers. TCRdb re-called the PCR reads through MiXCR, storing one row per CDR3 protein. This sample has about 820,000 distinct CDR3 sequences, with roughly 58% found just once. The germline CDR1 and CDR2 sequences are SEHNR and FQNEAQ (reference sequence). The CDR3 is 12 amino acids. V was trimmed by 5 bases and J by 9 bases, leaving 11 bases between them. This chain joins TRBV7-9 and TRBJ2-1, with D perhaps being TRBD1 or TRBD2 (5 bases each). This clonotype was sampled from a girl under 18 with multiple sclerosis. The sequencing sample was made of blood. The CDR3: CASSVQGVEQFF. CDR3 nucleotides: TGTGCCAGCAGCGTCCAGGGAGTTGAGCAGTTCTTC.